This entry lists 5 T cell receptor beta chains sequenced from one sample in a study of blood T cell repertoires in COVID-19. Profiled with immunoSEQ multiplex PCR; TCRdb holds only in-frame clones, not every one. This table has around 150,000 clones, over 60% appearing once. The source material was peripheral blood. All receptors derive from a woman of 80 years or more with acute or convalescent COVID-19.

In regard to this clone: The same CDR3 can be traced to other DNA sequences in this sample. This chain links TRBV3-1 (or the pseudogene TRBV3-2) with TRBJ2-3; 11 bases align to TRBD2. The CDR3 sequence is 15 residues long. V trimming: 3 bases; J trimming: 2 bases; junction bases outside the gene matches: 1. Germline lookup yields CDR1 LGHDT and CDR2 YNNKEL (reference sequence). The CDR3 DNA follows: TGTGCCAGCAGCCAGGGACTAGCGGACACAGATACGCAGTATTTT. It is translated as CASSQGLADTDTQYF.

V is TRBV19 and J is TRBJ1-3, with D unclear. Looked up from germline, CDR1 is LNHDA and CDR2 is SQIVND (reference sequence). The V end lost 3 bases, the J end lost 0 bases, and 9 bases lay between the germline ends. There are 15 residues in the CDR3. The CDR3 nucleotides read TGTGCCAGTAGTATGCAGGATTTCTCTGGAAACACCATATATTTT. Protein: CASSMQDFSGNTIYF.

The V gene is TRBV5-1, the J gene TRBJ2-1, with D possibly TRBD1 on 5 matching bases. The CDR3 spans 15 residues. Germline CDR1 SGHRS, CDR2 YFSETQ. The V gene lost 2 bases and the J gene lost 7 bases, with 16 bases spanning the gap. In nucleotides, the CDR3 is TGCGCCAGCAGCTTTGACAGCCCCGAGGTAAATGAGCAGTTCTTC. It specifies CASSFDSPEVNEQFF.

This clone occurred once. The rearrangement joins TRBV29-1 to TRBJ1-1, with TRBD1 matching 10 bases. V was pared by 4 bases and J by 1 base, with 3 bases of the junction left unmatched. CDR1 and CDR2 (germline): SQVTM, ANQGSEA. There are 14 residues in the CDR3. The CDR3, as DNA: TGCAGCGTTGTGGGACAGGGGTGGAACACTGAAGCTTTCTTT. It is translated as CSVVGQGWNTEAFF.

The rearrangement joins TRBV4-3 to TRBJ1-6; tentative D call: TRBD1 (6 bases). With 1 base removed from V and 7 bases from J, the gap between germline ends came to 11 bases. The length of the CDR3 is 15 residues. Germline CDR1 LGHNA, CDR2 YSLEER. CDR3 nucleotide sequence: TGCGCCAGCAGCCAAGGTGGGACACAGAATTCACCCCTCCACTTT. The encoded protein is CASSQGGTQNSPLHF.